Shown below are 24 T cell receptor beta chains from a single sample sequenced in a study of cytomegalovirus exposure and HLA in healthy donors. Use of 60 Vbeta and 13 Jbeta primers characterized the PCR. The assay was immunoSEQ multiplex PCR, and TCRdb's table has in-frame clones only and misses some. The table lists roughly 250,000 clones, just under 85% of them singletons. Sequences were obtained from PBMCs. The receptors were gathered from a woman in her thirties or forties in good health and CMV-seropositive.

This clone occurred once. This rearrangement joins TRBV30 to TRBJ2-7; 8 positions match TRBD1. This CDR3 has 11 residues. Germline-derived CDR1 and CDR2 are GTSNPN and SVGIG (reference sequence). After removal of 3 bases from V and 6 bases from J, the junction contained 1 base not matched to a gene. In nucleotides, the CDR3 is TGTGCCTGGAGACAGGGGGTCGAGCAGTACTTC. This codes for CAWRQGVEQYF.

The rearrangement joins TRBV4-3 to TRBJ2-3, with 8 bases lining up with TRBD2. CDR1 is LGHNA and CDR2 is YSLEER in the germline V gene. Germline trimming cut 2 bases from V and 0 bases from J; bases unmatched to any gene: 4. The CDR3 sequence is 16 residues long. The CDR3 DNA sequence: TGCGCCAGCAGCCAATATAGCGGGACTAGCACAGATACGCAGTATTTT. Its protein product is CASSQYSGTSTDTQYF.

There are a few counts of this clone. The chain carries TRBV11-3 and TRBJ1-1; TRBD1 might be the D (6 bases). The CDR3 runs to 13 residues. V was pared by 5 bases and J by 4 bases, with 11 bases between. Germline CDR1 reads SGHNT; CDR2 reads YENEEA. This chain's CDR3 is CASSREQGTEAFF. The CDR3 DNA is TGTGCCAGCAGCCGAGAACAGGGCACTGAAGCTTTCTTT.

The J gene is TRBJ2-7, the V gene TRBV9; 7 bases are shared with TRBD2. V gave up 4 bases and J gave up 2 bases; unmatched junction bases: 9. In germline, CDR1 is SGDLS, CDR2 YYNGEE. The CDR3 extends over 15 amino acids. DNA for the CDR3: TGTGCCAGCAGCCAGACGGGACTAAACGCCTACGAGCAGTACTTC. This sequence encodes CASSQTGLNAYEQYF. The full variable domain, its missing parts supplied by reference TRBV9 and TRBJ2-7, is DSGVTQTPKHLITATGQRVTLRCSPRSGDLSVYWYQQSLDQGLQFLIQYYNGEERAKGNILERFSAQQFPDLHSELNLSSLELGDSALYFCASSQTGLNAYEQYFGPGTRLTVT.

V and J are TRBV27 and TRBJ2-7, with 7 bases aligning to TRBD2. Germline V gene lookup returns CDR1 MNHEY and CDR2 SMNVEV (reference sequence). Trimming took 2 bases from V and 0 from J; bases not matched to a gene: 4. This CDR3 region has 15 residues. In nucleotides, the CDR3 is TGTGCCAGCAGTTTAAGCGGGGCTAGCTCCTACGAGCAGTACTTC. Protein product: CASSLSGASSYEQYF.

Of note for this clone: One end of the junction fails to match germline, which may point to a read error. This sequence joins TRBV7-2 and TRBJ1-6; possible D gene TRBD1, 5 bases. The CDR3 is made up of 15 amino acids. The germline CDR1 and CDR2 sequences are SGHTA and FQGNSA. The CDR3 is CASSSRTTYNPPLHF. The CDR3 nucleotides are TGTGCCAGCAGCTCGAGGACAACATATAATCCACCCCTCCACTTT.

This chain links TRBV6-1 with TRBJ2-1; 13 positions match TRBD2. CDR3 length: 15 amino acids. V shed 6 bases, J shed 7 bases, and the junction held 6 bases outside the gene matches. Germline V lookup: CDR1 MNHNS, CDR2 SASEGT. Here the CDR3 DNA reads TGTGCCAGCAGCACAACTAGCGGGAGGGGGAATGAGCAGTTCTTC. Encoded protein: CASSTTSGRGNEQFF.

V gene TRBV18 combines with J gene TRBJ2-5; TRBD1 is a possible D gene (6 bases). The germline CDR1 and CDR2 sequences are KGHSH and LQKENI. This CDR3 is built from 13 residues. The V end lost 8 bases, the J end lost 2 bases, and 12 bases lay between the germline ends. CDR3 protein: CASQQGLQETQYF. The CDR3 DNA reads as TGTGCCAGCCAACAGGGTCTACAAGAGACCCAGTACTTC.

This rearrangement joins TRBV2 to TRBJ1-2, with 7 bases aligning to TRBD1. Germline lookup yields CDR1 SNHLY and CDR2 FYNNEI. The length of the CDR3 is 14 residues. Germline trimming cut 6 bases from V and 1 base from J; bases unmatched to any gene: 5. CDR3 protein: CASSRQGLNYGYTF. CDR3 bases: TGTGCCAGCAGCAGACAGGGTCTTAACTATGGCTACACCTTC.

V is TRBV9 and J is TRBJ2-2; 14 bases align to TRBD2. The V segment lost 0 bases and the J segment 5 bases; nucleotides outside the gene matches: 3. From germline, CDR1 is SGDLS and CDR2 YYNGEE. CDR3 length: 17 residues. This CDR3 reads CASSVGGLAGATGELFF. DNA for the CDR3: TGTGCCAGCAGCGTAGGGGGACTAGCGGGAGCGACCGGGGAGCTGTTTTTT.

This clone was counted a single time. The chain has TRBV28 and TRBJ2-1, with 12 bases identical to TRBD2. V trimming: 8 bases; J trimming: 2 bases; junction bases outside the gene matches: 10. This CDR3 spans 17 amino acids. Germline CDR1 reads MDHEN; CDR2 reads SYDVKM. DNA for the CDR3: TGTGCCAGCCAGCTAGCGGGAGGGCCGTCGGCCTACAATGAGCAGTTCTTC. Protein sequence: CASQLAGGPSAYNEQFF.

This clone was picked up one time. This chain links TRBV5-1 with TRBJ1-2, with 7 bases matching TRBD1. The CDR3 sequence is 14 residues long. Germline trimming cut 4 bases from V and 6 bases from J; bases unmatched to any gene: 9. Germline CDR1 is SGHRS and CDR2 is YFSETQ. In nucleotides, the CDR3 is TGCGCCAGCAGCCCACAGGGGAATGGAAATGGCTACACCTTC. It is translated as CASSPQGNGNGYTF.

This clone was recorded only once. The V and J genes are TRBV7-2 and TRBJ2-2, with 7 bases that match TRBD1. Trimming at V came to 2 bases and at J to 1 base, leaving 7 bases not matched to a gene. CDR3 size: 17 residues. CDR1 is SGHTA and CDR2 is FQGNSA in the germline V gene. The CDR3 sequence is CASSLSQRTGNTGELFF. The CDR3 DNA follows: TGTGCCAGCAGCTTAAGCCAGAGGACAGGGAACACCGGGGAGCTGTTTTTT.

This sequence joins TRBV28 and TRBJ1-1; TRBD1 is a possible D gene (5 bases). Germline V gene lookup returns CDR1 MDHEN and CDR2 SYDVKM. Trimming shortened V by 3 bases and J by 1 base, and 12 bases separated the two germline ends. CDR3 size: 15 residues. The CDR3 DNA reads TGTGCCAGCAGTTTGATAGGGGCGAGGAACACTGAAGCTTTCTTT. Translated: CASSLIGARNTEAFF.

The rearrangement uses TRBV13 and TRBJ2-6; no clear D gene. The CDR3 has 14 residues. Germline V CDR1 and CDR2: PRHDT, FYEKMQ (reference sequence). Trimming removed 5 bases at V and 0 bases at J, with 5 bases between. The CDR3: CASSRFSGANVLTF. The CDR3 DNA follows: TGTGCCAGCAGCCGTTTCTCTGGGGCCAACGTCCTGACTTTC. The full variable domain, rest sourced from reference TRBV13 and TRBJ2-6, is AAGVIQSPRHLIKEKRETATLKCYPIPRHDTVYWYQQGPGQDPQFLISFYEKMQSDKGSIPDRFSAQQFSDYHSELNMSSLELGDSALYFCASSRFSGANVLTFGAGSRLTVL.

The CDR3 loop reads CASSYRGSANEKLFF. The CDR3 DNA reads TGTGCCAGCAGCTACAGGGGATCGGCTAATGAAAAACTGTTTTTT. The chain combines TRBV13 with TRBJ1-4, with 7 bases that match TRBD1. The germline V gene has CDR1 PRHDT and CDR2 FYEKMQ (reference sequence). V lost 4 bases, J lost 3 bases, and 5 bases stayed unmatched. The CDR3 has 15 residues.

The J gene is TRBJ1-2, the V gene TRBV6-5; the D gene is possibly TRBD1 (5 bases). Trimming removed 6 bases from V and 13 bases from J, with 18 bases in between. This CDR3 comprises 12 residues. In germline, CDR1 is MNHEY, CDR2 SVGAGI. Here the CDR3 reads CASSNPPGRRTF. The CDR3 coding sequence is TGTGCCAGCAGCAATCCCCCAGGGCGGCGCACCTTC.

The CDR3 DNA is TGTGCCAGCAGTGTCCTAAGCGGGACTTTATACACCTTC. Amino acid sequence: CASSVLSGTLYTF. The chain recombines TRBV2 with TRBJ1-2; possible D gene TRBD1, 5 bases. This CDR3 is 13 amino acids long. Per the germline V gene, CDR1 is SNHLY and CDR2 is FYNNEI. The V and J ends lost 4 bases and 11 bases respectively, with 17 bases between them.

The chain links TRBV11-3 to TRBJ1-3; no firm D call. The V gene's germline CDR1 is SGHNT and CDR2 YENEEA. This CDR3 comprises 15 residues. The V end was cut by 2 bases, the J end by 0 bases, with 8 bases between. The chain's CDR3 is CASSLYTSSGNTIYF. CDR3 in DNA: TGTGCCAGCAGCTTATATACATCCTCTGGAAACACCATATATTTT.

This chain joins TRBV28 and TRBJ1-1; 7 nucleotides line up with TRBD1. The trim removed 2 bases at V and 0 bases at J, leaving 0 bases unmatched. Germline V gives CDR1 MDHEN, CDR2 SYDVKM. The CDR3 length is 14 residues. The CDR3 loop reads CASSLGQVNTEAFF. The CDR3 DNA follows: TGTGCCAGCAGTTTAGGACAGGTGAACACTGAAGCTTTCTTT.

The V and J genes are TRBV5-4 and TRBJ2-3; a possible D gene is TRBD2 (6 bases). The CDR3 consists of 16 residues. Trimming cost V 5 bases and J 3 bases, with 19 bases left between them. CDR1 and CDR2 from the germline V gene are SGHNT and YYREEE (reference sequence). In DNA, the CDR3 is TGTGCCAGCAGTTTCGGAGTGTCGGGGGTAACAGATACGCAGTATTTT. Translation: CASSFGVSGVTDTQYF.

This clone was observed a single time. Other DNA sequences in the same sample also yield this CDR3. The chain is built from TRBV28 and TRBJ2-2; possibly TRBD1 for D (6 bases). From germline, CDR1 is MDHEN and CDR2 SYDVKM. This CDR3 has 13 amino acids. The V and J ends lost 6 bases and 6 bases respectively, with 11 bases between them. The DNA for the CDR3 is TGTGCCAGCAGGAAACAGGGAGCCGGGGAGCTGTTTTTT. Its protein product is CASRKQGAGELFF.

Points on this clone: Germline and junction disagree at one end, which may indicate a read error. The chain uses TRBV4-3 and TRBJ2-6, with D hard to call. The CDR3 contains 15 residues. CDR1 is LGHNA, CDR2 YSLEER, per germline. The DNA for the CDR3 is TGCGCCAGCAGCCAAGGAGTTTCTGAGGCCAACGTCCTGACTTTC. Translated, it gives CASSQGVSEANVLTF.

The chain joins TRBV18 to TRBJ2-7; D may be TRBD1 (6 bases). This CDR3 contains 15 residues. The germline gives CDR1 KGHSH, CDR2 LQKENI. Trimming removed 3 bases at V and 2 bases at J, with 14 bases between. CDR3 coding DNA: TGTGCCAGCTCACCTTTGACAGGCCCCGCCTACGAGCAGTACTTC. Translation gives CASSPLTGPAYEQYF.